This T cell receptor beta chain was identified in a study of T-cell memory formation after mild COVID-19. The V and J ends lost 2 bases and 6 bases, in that order; junction bases with no gene match: 3. The CDR3 runs 17 residues. Germline assignment: CDR1 SGHVS and CDR2 FQNEAQ. TCRdb analysed the 5' RACE reads with MiXCR anew, one entry per CDR3 protein. This table has about 250,000 distinct CDR3 sequences, roughly 14% appearing once. This chain connects TRBV7-8 to TRBJ2-2, with TRBD2 matching 16 bases. Sequenced material: PBMCs or a T cell subset sorted from them (not recorded which). This TCR came from an adult woman who had mild COVID-19 (a few samples of this study predate the infection). Cell type and time point are not known. The CDR3 protein is CASSLPGLAGGAGELFF. In DNA, the CDR3 is TGTGCCAGCAGCTTACCGGGACTAGCGGGAGGGGCCGGGGAGCTGTTTTTT.